The T cell receptor beta chain under discussion was sequenced for a study of T cells and copy number aberrations in small-cell lung cancer (dated by TCRdb to the early 2020s). In the study overall: Whole-exome sequencing of the same tumor regions was paired with TCR repertoire sequencing so that T cell metrics could be related to mutations and copy number aberrations. Tumor TCR data existed for over 16 patients, and about 15 patients had TCR data from both tumor tissue and normal tissue.

About this clone: Its antigen is currently not known. No per-base quality is available; no much larger clone lies one base away.

Using multiplexed V- and J-gene primers, the immunoSEQ hsTCRB Kit amplified TCR-beta CDR3 regions from genomic DNA. Unique DNA barcodes were added in a second PCR, and the samples were pooled together with one negative control and one positive control. The pooled TCR-beta libraries were sequenced using a 150-cycle paired-end protocol on an Illumina MiSeq. Per the source publication's procedure: Raw sequencing data were processed by Adaptive Biotechnologies into a report with normalized, annotated TCR-beta repertoires. T-cell density was computed as TCR-beta templates normalized to usable DNA, which was estimated by amplifying housekeeping genes. Richness was the count of unique rearrangements, and clonality was defined as 1 minus Pielou's evenness. TCRdb took over this immuneACCESS table, retaining in-frame rearrangements with V and J assigned. Such tables are incomplete; in checked studies, under half of the missing clones stem from an unresolved V gene, and the remainder is unexplained. V and J calls and clone size follow that table, whereas D and trimming were derived from the DNA. The sample has 2,500 or so clones on record, 82% of them singletons. More than 9% of the sample belongs to the ten largest clones.

The germline V gene supplies CDR1 SGHAT and CDR2 FQNNGV. V has 3 bases trimmed and J has 9 bases trimmed; junction bases matching no gene number 4. Inclusive of the bounding cysteine and phenylalanine, the CDR3 is 15 residues long. Of all the DNA, just the CDR3 is kept, 45 bases in frame from base 1. Donors were patients with limited-stage small-cell lung cancer who underwent surgical resection in Hangzhou, China, between the late 2000s and the early 2020s. Every donor went straight to surgery with no preoperative chemotherapy or radiotherapy, and no donor was given immunotherapy either before or after surgery. In the sequenced cohort of some 18 patients, every patient was either a smoker or a heavy second-hand smoker. Adjacent normal lung was collected at least 2 cm from the tumor margin and was morphologically confirmed by two pathologists to be free of malignant cells. To characterize heterogeneity of the T cell repertoire, the study applied multi-region TCR-beta sequencing to resected limited-stage small-cell lung cancers and to tumor-adjacent lung tissue. The AllPrep DNA/RNA FFPE Kit (Qiagen) was used to extract genomic DNA from the FFPE tissue.

Results the study describes overall, beyond this receptor: Compared with adjacent lung tissue, tumors showed lower T-cell density, richness and clonality, although the density difference was not significant. The study was limited by a small sample size because surgical resection is uncommon in small-cell lung cancer, and the findings require validation. All specimens consisted of formalin-fixed paraffin-embedded tissue, which is known to introduce sequencing artifacts.

Material: normal tissue next to the tumor. The rearrangement joined TRBV11-2 to TRBJ1-6, with 11 middle bases fitting TRBD1. This sequence originates from a man between 65 and 85 years old with small cell lung cancer. In nucleotides, the sequence is TGTGCCAGCAGCTTTCCGGGACAGGGGGGTTCACCCCTCCACTTT. The encoded protein is CASSFPGQGGSPLHF. Outside the CDR3, residues come from the reference TRBV11-2 and TRBJ1-6 proteins, so the full variable domain is: EAGVAQSPRYKIIEKRQSVAFWCNPISGHATLYWYQQILGQGPKLLIQFQNNGVVDDSQLPKDRFSAERLKGVDSTLKIQPAKLEDSAVYLCASSFPGQGGSPLHFGNGTRLTVT.